A single sample is the source of the 16 T cell receptor beta chains below, sequenced in a study of cytotoxic CD8 clonotypes in ibrutinib-treated CLL. Clones were sequenced by immunoSEQ multiplex PCR, and TCRdb holds only the in-frame ones, with some missing. The sample has around 77,000 clones, 80% seen once. The sample consisted of PBMCs, taken at disease progression, from a patient treated with ibrutinib. The receptors stem from a human donor with chronic lymphocytic leukemia.

The chain combines TRBV9 with TRBJ2-7; 8 bases align to TRBD2. The length of the CDR3 is 17 residues. V lost 4 bases and J lost 0; bases outside the gene matches: 12. Germline V gene lookup returns CDR1 SGDLS and CDR2 YYNGEE. Written as DNA, the CDR3 is TGTGCCAGCAGCCCAGGAGGGGCTAGCGGGTACTCCTACGAGCAGTACTTC. Translated, it gives CASSPGGASGYSYEQYF.

The chain is built from TRBV29-1 and TRBJ2-3, with D possibly matching TRBD2 (6 bases). This CDR3 comprises 13 residues. CDR1 and CDR2 from the germline V gene are SQVTM and ANQGSEA. V gave up 8 bases and J gave up 2 bases, with 14 bases separating them. The CDR3 here is CSPRDSSTDTQYF. The CDR3 DNA sequence: TGCAGCCCCCGGGACTCTTCCACAGATACGCAGTATTTT.

In this sample, this clone turned up once. This chain connects TRBV11-1 to TRBJ2-2; D may be TRBD1 or TRBD2 (5 bases each). Germline CDR1 and CDR2: SGHAT and FQDESV (reference sequence). The CDR3 has 14 amino acids. V was cut by 4 bases and J by 8 bases, with 14 bases left in between. The CDR3 sequence: CASSWDLTRGELFF. Written as DNA, the CDR3 is TGTGCCAGCAGCTGGGACCTAACCCGGGGGGAGCTGTTTTTT. Variable domain in full (rest from reference TRBV11-1 and TRBJ2-2): EAEVAQSPRYKITEKSQAVAFWCDPISGHATLYWYRQILGQGPELLVQFQDESVVDDSQLPKDRFSAERLKGVDSTLKIQPAELGDSAMYLCASSWDLTRGELFFGEGSRLTVL.

This sequence joins TRBV6-5 and TRBJ2-1, with D maybe TRBD1 (5 bases). CDR1 and CDR2 (germline): MNHEY, SVGAGI. The V end lost 3 bases, the J end lost 3 bases, and 15 bases lay between the germline ends. The CDR3 has 16 residues. The CDR3: CASSYRQGLFYNEQFF. As DNA, the CDR3 is TGTGCCAGCAGTTATCGCCAGGGCCTCTTCTACAATGAGCAGTTCTTC.

CDR3: CASSAPREGHADTQYF. Written as DNA, the CDR3 is TGTGCCAGCAGCGCTCCTCGGGAGGGCCATGCAGATACGCAGTATTTT. V gene TRBV9 combines with J gene TRBJ2-3; 8 bases map to TRBD2. Germline V lookup: CDR1 SGDLS, CDR2 YYNGEE. J gave up 4 bases and V 3 bases, and 10 bases lay outside the gene matches. This CDR3 has 16 residues.

V gene TRBV28 combines with J gene TRBJ1-2; a possible D gene is TRBD1 (5 bases). CDR1 and CDR2 (germline): MDHEN, SYDVKM. The CDR3 is 14 amino acids. Deletions cut 6 bases from V and 5 bases from J, with 16 bases between. CDR3 sequence (DNA): TGTGCCAGCAGGATAGGGGCCCTCTATTATGGCTACACCTTC. As protein: CASRIGALYYGYTF.

J is TRBJ1-1 and V is TRBV19, with no clear D. Germline V gene lookup returns CDR1 LNHDA and CDR2 SQIVND (reference sequence). Trimming cost V 7 bases and J 5 bases, with 8 bases left between them. The CDR3 consists of 11 residues. Here the CDR3 DNA reads TGTGCCAGTACCCGCCGGACTGAAGCTTTCTTT. Encoded protein: CASTRRTEAFF. The full variable domain, completed using reference TRBV19 and TRBJ1-1, is DGGITQSPKYLFRKEGQNVTLSCEQNLNHDAMYWYRQDPGQGLRLIYYSQIVNDFQKGDIAEGYSVSREKKESFPLTVTSAQKNPTAFYLCASTRRTEAFFGQGTRLTVV.

In this sample, this clone turned up once. V gene TRBV5-1 combines with J gene TRBJ2-7; 9 bases are a match to TRBD2. Germline CDR1 reads SGHRS; CDR2 reads YFSETQ. The CDR3 sequence is 16 residues long. The V gene end was trimmed by 4 bases and the J gene end by 2 bases; junction bases not matched to a gene: 10. The CDR3 protein is CASSRLKAGGPYEQYF. Written as DNA, the CDR3 is TGCGCCAGCAGCCGCCTGAAGGCGGGAGGGCCCTACGAGCAGTACTTC. The full variable domain, rest sourced from reference TRBV5-1 and TRBJ2-7, is KAGVTQTPRYLIKTRGQQVTLSCSPISGHRSVSWYQQTPGQGLQFLFEYFSETQRNKGNFPGRFSGRQFSNSRSEMNVSTLELGDSALYLCASSRLKAGGPYEQYFGPGTRLTVT.

The V and J genes are TRBV18 and TRBJ2-2; 8 positions agree with TRBD2. J gave up 1 base and V 2 bases, and 0 bases lay outside the gene matches. The germline gives CDR1 KGHSH, CDR2 LQKENI. CDR3 length: 15 residues. The CDR3 is CASSPTSGNTGELFF. The CDR3 coding sequence is TGTGCCAGCTCACCAACTAGCGGGAACACCGGGGAGCTGTTTTTT.

The chain has TRBV27 and TRBJ2-2; D is undetermined. The CDR3 is made up of 12 amino acids. V lost 6 bases and J 6 bases, leaving 8 bases between the germline ends. The germline gives CDR1 MNHEY, CDR2 SMNVEV (reference sequence). The CDR3 nucleotides read TGTGCCAGCAGGCCTTTAGCCGGGGAGCTGTTTTTT. Protein: CASRPLAGELFF.

V is TRBV7-9 and J is TRBJ1-2; 9 bases line up with TRBD1. Trimming took 6 bases from V and 5 from J; bases not matched to a gene: 4. The CDR3 runs to 13 residues. The germline gives CDR1 SEHNR, CDR2 FQNEAQ (reference sequence). CDR3 DNA sequence: TGTGCCAGCAGACAACAGGGGGCGTATGGCTACACCTTC. It specifies CASRQQGAYGYTF.

The gene calls are TRBV5-1 and TRBJ2-7, with D perhaps assigned TRBD1 or TRBD2 (7 bases each). The CDR3 runs to 15 residues. The germline V gene has CDR1 SGHRS and CDR2 YFSETQ. The V end was cut by 4 bases, the J end by 4 bases, with 18 bases between. The CDR3 DNA reads as TGCGCCAGCAGCATCCAGACAGGGAGGGTATACGAGCAGTACTTC. Translation gives CASSIQTGRVYEQYF.

The chain employs TRBV29-1 and TRBJ2-2; D ambiguous. Germline assignment: CDR1 SQVTM and CDR2 ANQGSEA. Trimming removed 2 bases from V and 6 bases from J, with 16 bases in between. The CDR3 spans 15 residues. CDR3 sequence: CSVERVGSHPGELFF. CDR3 coding DNA: TGCAGCGTTGAAAGGGTGGGAAGCCACCCCGGGGAGCTGTTTTTT.

The chain joins TRBV9 to TRBJ2-5; D might be TRBD2 (6 bases). Trimming cost V 1 base and J 5 bases, with 18 bases left between them. The CDR3 contains 16 residues. CDR1 is SGDLS, CDR2 YYNGEE, per germline. CDR3 amino acids: CASSVSSVASEETQYF. The CDR3 DNA follows: TGTGCCAGCAGCGTAAGTTCTGTGGCTAGCGAGGAGACCCAGTACTTC. The full variable domain, rest sourced from reference TRBV9 and TRBJ2-5, is DSGVTQTPKHLITATGQRVTLRCSPRSGDLSVYWYQQSLDQGLQFLIQYYNGEERAKGNILERFSAQQFPDLHSELNLSSLELGDSALYFCASSVSSVASEETQYFGPGTRLLVL.

The V and J genes are TRBV29-1 and TRBJ1-2; 7 nucleotides agree with TRBD1. Trimming at V came to 7 bases and at J to 7 bases, leaving 9 bases not matched to a gene. Germline V gene data show CDR1 as SQVTM and CDR2 as ANQGSEA. The length of the CDR3 is 12 residues. This CDR3 is CSGREQGSGYTF. DNA for the CDR3: TGCAGCGGGCGAGAACAGGGGTCTGGCTACACCTTC. The whole variable domain, remainder taken from reference TRBV29-1 and TRBJ1-2, is SAVISQKPSRDICQRGTSLTIQCQVDSQVTMMFWYRQQPGQSLTLIATANQGSEATYESGFVIDKFPISRPNLTFSTLTVSNMSPEDSSIYLCSGREQGSGYTFGSGTRLTVV.

This clone was observed a single time. The CDR3 is CASSLGQGQTQYF. The CDR3 bases are TGTGCCAGCAGCCTCGGACAGGGACAGACCCAGTACTTC. This rearrangement joins TRBV27 to TRBJ2-5, with TRBD1 matching over 8 bases. The CDR3 contains 13 residues. Germline-derived CDR1 and CDR2 are MNHEY and SMNVEV (reference sequence). The V gene end was trimmed by 6 bases and the J gene end by 6 bases; junction bases not matched to a gene: 6.